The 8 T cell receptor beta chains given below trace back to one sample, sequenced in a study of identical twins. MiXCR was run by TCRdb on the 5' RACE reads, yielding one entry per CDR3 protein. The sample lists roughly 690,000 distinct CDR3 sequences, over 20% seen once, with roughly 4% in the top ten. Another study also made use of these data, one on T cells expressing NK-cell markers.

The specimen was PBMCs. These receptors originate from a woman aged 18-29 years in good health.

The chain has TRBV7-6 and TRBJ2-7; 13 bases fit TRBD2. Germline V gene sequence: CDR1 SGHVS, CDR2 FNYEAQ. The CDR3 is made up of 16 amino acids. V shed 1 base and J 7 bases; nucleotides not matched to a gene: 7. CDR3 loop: CASSLEGLAGVGEQYF. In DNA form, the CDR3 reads TGTGCCAGCAGCTTAGAAGGACTAGCGGGAGTGGGGGAGCAGTACTTC. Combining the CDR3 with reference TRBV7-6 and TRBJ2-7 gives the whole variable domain GAGVSQSPRYKVTKRGQDVALRCDPISGHVSLYWYRQALGQGPEFLTYFNYEAQQDKSGLPNDRFSAERPEGSISTLTIQRTEQRDSAMYRCASSLEGLAGVGEQYFGPGTRLTVT.

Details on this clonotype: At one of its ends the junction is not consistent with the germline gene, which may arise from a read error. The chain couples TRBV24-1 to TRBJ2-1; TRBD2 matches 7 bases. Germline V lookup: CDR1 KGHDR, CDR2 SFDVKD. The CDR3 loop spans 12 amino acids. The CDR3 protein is CATSDDGRFYLF. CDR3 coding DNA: TGTGCCACCAGTGATGACGGGAGGTTCTATCTCTTC.

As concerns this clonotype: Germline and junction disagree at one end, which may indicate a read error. This CDR3 reads CATSRIQGFAYQQYF. The CDR3 DNA is TGTGCCACCAGCAGGATACAGGGGTTTGCCTACCAGCAGTACTTC. The V call is TRBV15, the J call TRBJ2-7, with 7 bases that match TRBD1. Per germline, CDR1 LNHNV and CDR2 YYDKDF (reference sequence). The CDR3 runs to 15 residues.

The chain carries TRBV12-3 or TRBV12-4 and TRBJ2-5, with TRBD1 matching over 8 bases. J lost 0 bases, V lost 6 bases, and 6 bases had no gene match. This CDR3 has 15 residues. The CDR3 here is CASRSGGSYQETQYF. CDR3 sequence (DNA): TGTGCCAGCAGGTCAGGGGGCTCGTACCAAGAGACCCAGTACTTC.

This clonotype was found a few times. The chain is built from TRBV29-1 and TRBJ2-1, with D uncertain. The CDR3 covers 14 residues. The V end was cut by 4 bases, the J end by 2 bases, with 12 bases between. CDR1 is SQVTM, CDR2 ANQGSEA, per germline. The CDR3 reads CSVGNGGAYNEQFF. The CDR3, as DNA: TGCAGCGTTGGGAACGGTGGGGCCTACAATGAGCAGTTCTTC.

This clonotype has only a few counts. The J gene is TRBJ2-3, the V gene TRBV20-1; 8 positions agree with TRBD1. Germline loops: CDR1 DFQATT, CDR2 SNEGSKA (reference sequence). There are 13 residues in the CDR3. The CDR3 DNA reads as TGCAGCATAACAGGGGGGAGCACAGATACGCAGTATTTT. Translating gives CSITGGSTDTQYF.

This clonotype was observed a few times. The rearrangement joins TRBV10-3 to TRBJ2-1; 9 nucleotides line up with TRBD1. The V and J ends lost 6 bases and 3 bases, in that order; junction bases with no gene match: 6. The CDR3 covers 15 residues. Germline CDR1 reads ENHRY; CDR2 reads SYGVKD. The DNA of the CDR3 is TGTGCCATCAGACAAGGACAGGGGAACTACAATGAGCAGTTCTTC. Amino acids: CAIRQGQGNYNEQFF.

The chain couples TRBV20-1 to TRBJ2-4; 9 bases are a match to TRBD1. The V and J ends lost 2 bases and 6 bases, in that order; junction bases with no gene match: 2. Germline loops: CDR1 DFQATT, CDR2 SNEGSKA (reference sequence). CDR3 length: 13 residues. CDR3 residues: CSARRTGVNIQYF. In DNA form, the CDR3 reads TGCAGTGCTAGACGGACAGGGGTAAACATTCAGTACTTC.